The 18 T cell receptor beta chains below were found in one sample sequenced in a study of shared clonotypes between healthy human individuals (dated by TCRdb to the early 2020s). Preparation of the library involved the immunoSEQ multiplex PCR assay. Not all clones reach the TCRdb copy of this immuneACCESS table, which keeps in-frame sequences only. Checked studies attribute under half of the gap to unresolved V genes and leave the rest unexplained. The sample data list about half a million clones, and roughly 80% of these were observed just once. 9.5% to 15% of the sample belongs to the ten largest clones. The specimen was PBMCs. All receptors come from a woman aged 40-49 years in good health. Some clones in this sample may be carry-over from other donors' samples.

This clone was counted a single time. The chain has TRBV27 and TRBJ2-3, with 8 bases lining up with TRBD2. V lost 7 bases to trimming and J lost 4 bases; unmatched junction nucleotides: 10. Germline assignment: CDR1 MNHEY and CDR2 SMNVEV (reference sequence). The CDR3 extends over 15 amino acids. CDR3 coding DNA: TGTGCCAGCATGAGCGGGAGAGGGCTGGCAGATACGCAGTATTTT. Its protein is CASMSGRGLADTQYF.

This chain connects TRBV19 to TRBJ2-7; 13 bases agree with TRBD2. Trimming cost V 8 bases and J 2 bases; bases outside gene matches: 6. The germline CDR1 and CDR2 sequences are LNHDA and SQIVND (reference sequence). This CDR3 is built from 15 residues. The CDR3 DNA sequence: TGTGCCAGTGGGAGGGGGACTAGCGGGGCCTACGAGCAGTACTTC. Its translation: CASGRGTSGAYEQYF.

This clone has only a few counts. The chain has TRBV28 and TRBJ1-2; perhaps TRBD1 as D (5 bases). The germline V and J ends were trimmed by 7 bases and 0 bases, with 12 bases remaining between them. CDR1 is MDHEN and CDR2 is SYDVKM in the germline V gene. This CDR3 has 14 residues. CDR3 sequence (DNA): TGTGCCAGCACCCTCCAGGGCCCTAACTATGGCTACACCTTC. This gives the protein CASTLQGPNYGYTF.

The V gene is TRBV27, the J gene TRBJ2-2, with TRBD1 matching 10 bases. The CDR3 covers 16 residues. J was trimmed by 6 bases and V by 3 bases; bases with no gene match: 7. The germline V gene has CDR1 MNHEY and CDR2 SMNVEV (reference sequence). CDR3 in amino acids: CASSLLRDRGPGELFF. The CDR3 region has the DNA TGTGCCAGCAGTTTGCTCCGGGACAGGGGTCCCGGGGAGCTGTTTTTT.

This clone was counted a single time. This chain joins TRBV27 and TRBJ2-3; the match to TRBD2 covers 7 bases. There are 14 residues in the CDR3. Germline V gives CDR1 MNHEY, CDR2 SMNVEV (reference sequence). J gave up 2 bases and V 7 bases, and 6 bases lay outside the gene matches. CDR3 bases: TGTGCCAGCAAACGGGACTATTCCACAGATACGCAGTATTTT. As protein: CASKRDYSTDTQYF.

DNA of the CDR3: TGTGCCAGCAGCCGCGGGAGGGGGCGGTCTATGAACACTGAAGCTTTCTTT. Translating it yields CASSRGRGRSMNTEAFF. The rearrangement uses TRBV11-2 and TRBJ1-1; 7 nucleotides match TRBD1. This CDR3 is built from 17 residues. The V gene's germline CDR1 is SGHAT and CDR2 FQNNGV. Trimming cost V 5 bases and J 0 bases; bases outside gene matches: 12.

This clone was detected once. V and J are TRBV4-3 and TRBJ2-3; a possible D gene is TRBD2 (5 bases). The V gene's germline CDR1 is LGHNA and CDR2 YSLEER. The length of the CDR3 is 15 residues. V shed 1 base and J shed 4 bases, with 12 bases lying between them. The CDR3 DNA reads TGCGCCAGCAGCCAAGCCGGGGATAGCGCAGATACGCAGTATTTT. Its translation is CASSQAGDSADTQYF.

Of note for this clone: Within the sample, other DNA sequences also encode this same CDR3. V and J are TRBV5-1 and TRBJ2-2, with D tentatively TRBD2 (5 bases). CDR1 is SGHRS, CDR2 YFSETQ, per germline. The CDR3 totals 15 residues. Trimming removed 2 bases from V and 0 bases from J, with 8 bases in between. In DNA, the CDR3 is TGCGCCAGCAGCTTCAGCGGAGCGAACACCGGGGAGCTGTTTTTT. Protein product: CASSFSGANTGELFF.

In regard to this clone: A far larger clone is only one base removed, so a read error is likely. At the DNA level, this CDR3 is encoded by other sequences in the same sample as well. The chain couples TRBV28 to TRBJ1-5, with 9 bases fitting TRBD1. Germline V CDR1 and CDR2: MDHEN, SYDVKM. The CDR3 sequence is 15 residues long. The CDR3 bases are TGTGCCAGCAGTTTTGGGGACAGGGACAATCAACCCCAGCATTTT. As protein: CASSFGDRDNQPQHF. Drawing the rest from reference TRBV28 and TRBJ1-5, the complete variable domain is DVKVTQSSRYLVKRTGEKVFLECVQDMDHENMFWYRQDPGLGLRLIYFSYDVKMKEKGDIPEGYSVSREKKERFSLILESASTNQTSMYLCASSFGDRDNQPQHFGDGTRLSIL.

The chain couples TRBV4-1 to TRBJ2-1, with a weak D call TRBD1 (6 bases). The germline V gene encodes CDR1 MGHRA and CDR2 YSYEKL. The CDR3 sequence is 19 residues long. The V and J ends lost 1 base and 1 base respectively, with 20 bases between them. The CDR3 nucleotides read TGCGCCAGCAGCCAAGGTTCGCTTAGGGGGAGCTTATCCTACAATGAGCAGTTCTTC. Its protein product is CASSQGSLRGSLSYNEQFF.

This chain connects TRBV19 to TRBJ1-5, with TRBD1 matching 8 bases. Germline assignment: CDR1 LNHDA and CDR2 SQIVND (reference sequence). V was pared by 0 bases and J by 8 bases, with 6 bases of the junction left unmatched. This CDR3 region has 15 residues. The CDR3 region has the DNA TGTGCCAGTAGTATAGAAGACAGGGGAGGAAAGCCCCAGCATTTT. It specifies CASSIEDRGGKPQHF.

Points on this clone: A far larger clone is one nucleotide away, so this likely arose from a read error. The rearrangement joins TRBV7-9 to TRBJ2-1, with 7 bases matching TRBD1. This CDR3 spans 14 amino acids. In germline, CDR1 is SEHNR, CDR2 FQNEAQ (reference sequence). Germline trimming cut 4 bases from V and 7 bases from J; bases unmatched to any gene: 7. DNA for the CDR3: TGTGCCAGCAGCTCCCCCGGACAGGCAAATGAGCAGTTCTTC. Translation: CASSSPGQANEQFF. Complete variable domain (other parts from reference TRBV7-9 and TRBJ2-1): DTGVSQNPRHKITKRGQNVTFRCDPISEHNRLYWYRQTLGQGPEFLTYFQNEAQLEKSRLLSDRFSAERPKGSFSTLEIQRTEQGDSAMYLCASSSPGQANEQFFGPGTRLTVL.

The chain couples TRBV6-5 to TRBJ2-2; tentative D call: TRBD1 (7 bases). V gave up 5 bases and J gave up 0 bases, with 10 bases separating them. CDR1 and CDR2 from the germline V gene are MNHEY and SVGAGI. CDR3 length: 15 amino acids. For the CDR3, the DNA is TGTGCCAGCAGTCGCGGGACAGCGAACACCGGGGAGCTGTTTTTT. Protein sequence: CASSRGTANTGELFF.

DNA of the CDR3: TGTGCCAGCAGCTTAACGAGGCGTGGGGACAGGGGAACAGATACGCAGTATTTT. Translated: CASSLTRRGDRGTDTQYF. The rearrangement links TRBV7-3 to TRBJ2-3; TRBD1 matches at 10 bases. CDR1 and CDR2 from the germline V gene are SGHTA and FQGTGA. CDR3 size: 18 residues. V gave up 0 bases and J gave up 3 bases; unmatched junction bases: 9. Full variable domain (outside the CDR3, taken from reference TRBV7-3 and TRBJ2-3): GAGVSQTPSNKVTEKGKYVELRCDPISGHTALYWYRQSLGQGPEFLIYFQGTGAADDSGLPNDRFFAVRPEGSVSTLKIQRTERGDSAVYLCASSLTRRGDRGTDTQYFGPGTRLTVL.

The V and J genes are TRBV6-5 and TRBJ2-7, with 11 bases matching TRBD2. The CDR3 consists of 15 residues. CDR1 is MNHEY, CDR2 SVGAGI, per germline. After removal of 4 bases from V and 4 bases from J, the junction contained 6 bases not matched to a gene. CDR3 in DNA: TGTGCCAGCAGTTCCCAGACTAGCGGGAAGTACGAGCAGTACTTC. It specifies CASSSQTSGKYEQYF.

The chain links TRBV14 to TRBJ1-1; D is perhaps TRBD1 (5 bases). Germline CDR1 SGHDN, CDR2 FVKESK. The CDR3 has 13 residues. Between the trimmed V and J ends, which lost 1 base and 10 bases, there was a span of 13 bases. The CDR3 DNA follows: TGTGCCAGCAGCCAAGGGGGGGTCGAACGAGCTTTCTTT. Amino acids: CASSQGGVERAFF.

As regards this clone: The CDR3 does not close with the conserved phenylalanine or tryptophan, likely indicating a read error. The chain couples TRBV30 to TRBJ1-1; no reliable D call. V was trimmed by 3 bases and J by 4 bases, leaving 24 bases between them. Per the germline V gene, CDR1 is GTSNPN and CDR2 is SVGIG (reference sequence). The CDR3 runs 17 residues. The CDR3 region has the DNA TGTGCCTGGAGCGCCAGTCTTACATCAACCTTGGGCACTGAAGCTTTCTCT. Translated: CAWSASLTSTLGTEAFS.

Comment on this clone: The junction differs from germline at one of its ends, possibly a read error. The chain combines TRBV11-2 with TRBJ2-7; TRBD2 is a possible D gene (5 bases). The germline gives CDR1 SGHAT, CDR2 FQNNGV. There are 16 residues in the CDR3. The CDR3 loop is CASELGLGEPPYEQYF. CDR3 coding DNA: TGCGCCAGCGAGCTGGGGTTGGGAGAGCCTCCATACGAGCAGTACTTC. Using reference TRBV11-2 and TRBJ2-7 for the parts outside the CDR3, the full variable domain is EAGVAQSPRYKIIEKRQSVAFWCNPISGHATLYWYQQILGQGPKLLIQFQNNGVVDDSQLPKDRFSAERLKGVDSTLKIQPAKLEDSAVYLCASELGLGEPPYEQYFGPGTRLTVT.